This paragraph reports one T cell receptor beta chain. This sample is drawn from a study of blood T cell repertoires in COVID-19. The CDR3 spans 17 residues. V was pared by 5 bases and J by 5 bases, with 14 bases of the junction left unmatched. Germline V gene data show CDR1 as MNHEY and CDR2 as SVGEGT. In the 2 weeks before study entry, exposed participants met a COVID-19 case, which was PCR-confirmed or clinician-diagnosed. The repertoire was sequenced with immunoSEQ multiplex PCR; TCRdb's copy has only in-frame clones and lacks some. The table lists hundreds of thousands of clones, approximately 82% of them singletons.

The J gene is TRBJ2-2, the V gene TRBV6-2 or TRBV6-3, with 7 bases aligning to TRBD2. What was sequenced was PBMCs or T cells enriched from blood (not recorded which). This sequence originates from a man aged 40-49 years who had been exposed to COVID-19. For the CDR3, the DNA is TGTGCCAGCAGTCCCTCTCTCGCGGGAGTAGGTACCGGGGAGCTGTTTTTT. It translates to CASSPSLAGVGTGELFF.